This T cell receptor beta chain was sequenced for a study of T cells after yellow fever vaccination. Findings and limits, study-wide: Post-booster repertoires again held most primary-vaccination clones (just under 97% CD4, roughly 88% CD8).

Germline V gives CDR1 DFQATT, CDR2 SNEGSKA (reference sequence). Trimming at V came to 6 bases and at J to 1 base, leaving 2 bases not matched to a gene. The CDR3 length is 14 residues. Concerning this clonotype: The antigen remains undetermined.

TCRdb fed the 5' RACE reads into MiXCR, producing one record per CDR3 protein. The sample lists 250,000 to 300,000 distinct CDR3 sequences, about 5% occurring once. The specimen was CD4+ T cells sorted from PBMCs, collected on the day of the yellow fever booster vaccination. The J gene is TRBJ2-3, the V gene TRBV20-1, with 12 nucleotides matching TRBD1. This clonotype was obtained from a man between 18 and 29 years old who received the YFV17D yellow fever vaccine. In nucleotides, the CDR3 is TGCAGTGCGGGACAGGGGGCTGGCACAGATACGCAGTATTTT. This codes for CSAGQGAGTDTQYF.